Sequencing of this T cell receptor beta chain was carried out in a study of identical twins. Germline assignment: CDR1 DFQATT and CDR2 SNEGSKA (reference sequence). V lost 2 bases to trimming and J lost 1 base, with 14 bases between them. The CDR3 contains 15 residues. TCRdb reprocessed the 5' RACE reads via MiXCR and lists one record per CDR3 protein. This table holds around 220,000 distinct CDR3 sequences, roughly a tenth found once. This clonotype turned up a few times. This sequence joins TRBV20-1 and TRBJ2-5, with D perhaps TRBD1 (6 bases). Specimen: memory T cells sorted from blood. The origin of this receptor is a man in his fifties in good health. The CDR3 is CSARHNRDLQETQYF. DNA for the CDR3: TGCAGTGCTAGACATAACAGGGACCTCCAAGAGACCCAGTACTTC.